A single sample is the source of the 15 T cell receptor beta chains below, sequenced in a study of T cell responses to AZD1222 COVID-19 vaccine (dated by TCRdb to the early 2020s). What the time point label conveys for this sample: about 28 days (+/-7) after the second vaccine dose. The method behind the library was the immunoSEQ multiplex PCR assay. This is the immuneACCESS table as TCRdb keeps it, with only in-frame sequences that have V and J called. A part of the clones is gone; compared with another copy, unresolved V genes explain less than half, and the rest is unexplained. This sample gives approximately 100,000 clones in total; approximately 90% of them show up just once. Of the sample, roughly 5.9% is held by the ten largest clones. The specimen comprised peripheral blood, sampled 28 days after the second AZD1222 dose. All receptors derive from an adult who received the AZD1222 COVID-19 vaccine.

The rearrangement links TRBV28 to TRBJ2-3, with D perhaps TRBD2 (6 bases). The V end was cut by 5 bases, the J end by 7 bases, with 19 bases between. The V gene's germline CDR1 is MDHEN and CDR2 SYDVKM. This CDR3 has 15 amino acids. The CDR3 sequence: CASSMTRRVLNTQYF. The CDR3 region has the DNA TGTGCCAGCAGTATGACTAGGAGGGTGCTGAATACGCAGTATTTT.

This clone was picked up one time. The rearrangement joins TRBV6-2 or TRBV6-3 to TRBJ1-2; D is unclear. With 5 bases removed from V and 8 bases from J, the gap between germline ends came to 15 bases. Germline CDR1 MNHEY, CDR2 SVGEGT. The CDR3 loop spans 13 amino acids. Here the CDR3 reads CASSTSILRGYTF. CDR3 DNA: TGTGCCAGCAGTACTTCCATCCTCCGGGGCTACACCTTC.

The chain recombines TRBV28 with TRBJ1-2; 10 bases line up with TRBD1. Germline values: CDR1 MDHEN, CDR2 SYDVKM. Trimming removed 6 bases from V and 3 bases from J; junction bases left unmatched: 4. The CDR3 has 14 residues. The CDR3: CASRPTGGDYGYTF. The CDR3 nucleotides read TGTGCCAGCAGGCCGACAGGGGGCGACTATGGCTACACCTTC.

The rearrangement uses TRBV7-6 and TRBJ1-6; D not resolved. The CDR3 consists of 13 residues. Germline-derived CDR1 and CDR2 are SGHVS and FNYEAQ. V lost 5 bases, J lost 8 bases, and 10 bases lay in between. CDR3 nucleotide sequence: TGTGCCAGCAGCGCATACACAGATTCACCCCTCCACTTT. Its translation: CASSAYTDSPLHF.

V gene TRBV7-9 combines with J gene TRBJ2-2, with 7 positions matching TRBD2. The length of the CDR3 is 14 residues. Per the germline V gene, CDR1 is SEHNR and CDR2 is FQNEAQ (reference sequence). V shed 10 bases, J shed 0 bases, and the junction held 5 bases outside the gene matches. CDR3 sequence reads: CANTGLANTGELFF. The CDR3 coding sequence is TGTGCCAACACAGGACTAGCGAACACCGGGGAGCTGTTTTTT.

CDR3 amino acids: CASSPGATKNIQYF. The CDR3 region has the DNA TGTGCCAGCTCCCCCGGGGCGACCAAAAACATTCAGTACTTC. This chain joins TRBV18 and TRBJ2-4; D possibly uses TRBD1 or TRBD2 (5 bases each). The CDR3 has 14 amino acids. CDR1 and CDR2 (germline): KGHSH, LQKENI. Trimming removed 6 bases from V and 2 bases from J, with 11 bases in between. Together with reference TRBV18 and TRBJ2-4, the CDR3 gives the full variable domain: NAGVMQNPRHLVRRRGQEARLRCSPMKGHSHVYWYRQLPEEGLKFMVYLQKENIIDESGMPKERFSAEFPKEGPSILRIQQVVRGDSAAYFCASSPGATKNIQYFGAGTRLSVL.

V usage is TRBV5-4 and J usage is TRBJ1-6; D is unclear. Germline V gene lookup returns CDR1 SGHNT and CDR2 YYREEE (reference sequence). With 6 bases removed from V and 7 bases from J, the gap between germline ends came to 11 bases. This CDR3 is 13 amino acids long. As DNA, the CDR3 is TGTGCCAGCAACCAAGGTTTAAATTCACCCCTCCACTTT. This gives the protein CASNQGLNSPLHF. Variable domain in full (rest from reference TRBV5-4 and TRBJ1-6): ETGVTQSPTHLIKTRGQQVTLRCSSQSGHNTVSWYQQALGQGPQFIFQYYREEENGRGNFPPRFSGLQFPNYSSELNVNALELDDSALYLCASNQGLNSPLHFGNGTRLTVT.

The chain's CDR3 is CARETGEGALGYTF. As DNA, the CDR3 is TGTGCCAGGGAGACAGGCGAAGGTGCCCTCGGCTACACCTTC. V gene TRBV2 combines with J gene TRBJ1-2, with D perhaps TRBD1 (6 bases). The length of the CDR3 is 14 residues. CDR1 is SNHLY and CDR2 is FYNNEI in the germline V gene. Between the trimmed V and J ends, which lost 9 bases and 8 bases, there was a span of 22 bases.

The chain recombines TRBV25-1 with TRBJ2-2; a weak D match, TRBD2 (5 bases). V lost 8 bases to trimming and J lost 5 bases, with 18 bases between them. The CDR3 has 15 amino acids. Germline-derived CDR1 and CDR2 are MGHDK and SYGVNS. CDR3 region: CASYSFDTGTGELFF. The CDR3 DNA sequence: TGTGCCAGCTACTCCTTTGACACGGGAACCGGGGAGCTGTTTTTT.

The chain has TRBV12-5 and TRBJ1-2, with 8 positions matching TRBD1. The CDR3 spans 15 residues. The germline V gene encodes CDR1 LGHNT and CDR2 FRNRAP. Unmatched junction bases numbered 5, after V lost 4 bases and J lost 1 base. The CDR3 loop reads CASGWGDRINYGYTF. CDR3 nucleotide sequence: TGTGCTAGTGGTTGGGGGGACAGGATTAACTATGGCTACACCTTC. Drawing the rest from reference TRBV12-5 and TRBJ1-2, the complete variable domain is DARVTQTPRHKVTEMGQEVTMRCQPILGHNTVFWYRQTMMQGLELLAYFRNRAPLDDSGMPKDRFSAEMPDATLATLKIQPSEPRDSAVYFCASGWGDRINYGYTFGSGTRLTVV.

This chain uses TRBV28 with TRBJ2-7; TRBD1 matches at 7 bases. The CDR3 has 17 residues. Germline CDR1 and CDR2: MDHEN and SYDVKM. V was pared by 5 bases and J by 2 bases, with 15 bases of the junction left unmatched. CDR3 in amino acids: CASSPTDRFLPTYEQYF. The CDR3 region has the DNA TGTGCCAGCAGTCCCACGGACAGGTTTTTACCAACCTACGAGCAGTACTTC. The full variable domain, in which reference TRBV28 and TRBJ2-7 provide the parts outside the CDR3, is DVKVTQSSRYLVKRTGEKVFLECVQDMDHENMFWYRQDPGLGLRLIYFSYDVKMKEKGDIPEGYSVSREKKERFSLILESASTNQTSMYLCASSPTDRFLPTYEQYFGPGTRLTVT.

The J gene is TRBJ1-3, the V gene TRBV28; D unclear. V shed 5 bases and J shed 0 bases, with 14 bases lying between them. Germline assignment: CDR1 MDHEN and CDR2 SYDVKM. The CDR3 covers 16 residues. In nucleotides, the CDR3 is TGTGCCAGCAGTCCAAACCAGACACCCTCTGGAAACACCATATATTTT. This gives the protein CASSPNQTPSGNTIYF.

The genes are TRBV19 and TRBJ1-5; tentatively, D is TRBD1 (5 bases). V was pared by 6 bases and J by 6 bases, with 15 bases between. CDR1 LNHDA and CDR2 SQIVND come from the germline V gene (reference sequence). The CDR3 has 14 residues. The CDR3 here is CASRGSVGGQPQHF. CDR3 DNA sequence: TGTGCCAGTAGGGGTTCGGTGGGGGGTCAGCCCCAGCATTTT.

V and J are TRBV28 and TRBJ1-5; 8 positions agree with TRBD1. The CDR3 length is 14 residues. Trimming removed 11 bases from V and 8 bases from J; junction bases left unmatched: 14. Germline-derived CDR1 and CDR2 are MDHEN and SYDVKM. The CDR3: CAAGGRQGREPQHF. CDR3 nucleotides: TGTGCCGCAGGGGGCCGACAGGGGCGGGAGCCCCAGCATTTT.

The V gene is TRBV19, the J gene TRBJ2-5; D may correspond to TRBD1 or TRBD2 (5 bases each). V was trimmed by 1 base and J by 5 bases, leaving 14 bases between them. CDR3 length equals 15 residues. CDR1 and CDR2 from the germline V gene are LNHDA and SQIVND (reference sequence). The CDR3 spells CASSIGGAYVETQYF. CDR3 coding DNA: TGTGCCAGTAGTATAGGAGGGGCATACGTGGAGACCCAGTACTTC.